This record concerns one T cell receptor (beta chain) sequence. Its cognate antigen is unknown. These data come from a study of T-cell memory formation after mild COVID-19. Study-level background: TCR clustering was largely donor specific. Study-wide results and caveats: Among contracting clones, CD4+ were mainly CM/EM and CD8+ enriched in EMRA.

This CDR3 has 13 amino acids. In germline, CDR1 is ENHRY, CDR2 SYGVKD. The V gene lost 10 bases and the J gene lost 7 bases, with 20 bases spanning the gap. TCRdb reanalysed the 5' RACE reads using MiXCR and keeps one entry per CDR3 protein. The table lists around 200,000 distinct CDR3 sequences, about 9.2% of them singletons. Sequencing used PBMCs or a T cell subset sorted from them (not recorded which). The gene calls are TRBV10-3 and TRBJ2-7, with TRBD1 as a possible D gene (5 bases). This receptor was taken from a man between 18 and 35 years old who had mild COVID-19 (a few samples of this study predate the infection). Cell type and time point are not known. The CDR3 reads CANRATPQGEQYF. The CDR3 coding sequence is TGTGCCAACCGGGCGACACCCCAGGGAGAGCAGTACTTC.